This TCR beta chain was captured by sequencing in a study of cytomegalovirus exposure and HLA in healthy donors. Across the study: Roughly 92 million unique TCRs, all from HLA-typed donors, were included in an early release of the data. Study findings and constraints: The authors later found HLA-associated TCR beta chains more clonally expanded than equally common others.

PCR employed 60 Vbeta and 13 Jbeta primers. The repertoire was sequenced with immunoSEQ multiplex PCR; TCRdb's copy has only in-frame clones and lacks some. The table lists around 130,000 clones, about two thirds of them singletons, with approximately 2.6% in the top ten. V lost 6 bases and J lost 10, with 10 bases in between. CDR3 length: 11 amino acids. In germline, CDR1 is SNHLY, CDR2 FYNNEI. About this clone itself: What it binds is unknown.

This TCR came from a woman in her sixties or seventies in good health and CMV-seropositive. The sequenced sample was PBMCs. V usage is TRBV2 and J usage is TRBJ1-5; no clear D. The CDR3 sequence is CASRSGGPQHF. CDR3 DNA sequence: TGTGCCAGCAGGTCCGGAGGCCCCCAGCATTTT.